Ten or more counts support the clone carrying this T cell receptor beta chain. Its cognate antigen is unknown. No treatment had been given to any patient before thyroid surgery. The CDR3 has 14 residues. Trimming took 6 bases from V and 2 from J, leaving 13 bases between them. Germline V gene lookup returns CDR1 SGHTA and CDR2 FQGNSA. TCRdb reanalyzed the PCR reads with MiXCR. Counted here are roughly 90,000 clones, 14% to 15% occurring once; the ten biggest clones make up 3.6%. The sample is drawn from a study of metastatic and nonmetastatic thyroid tumors. Study information: Patients with malignant and benign thyroid disease provided blood and tumor or nodule tissue, whose repertoires were compared. Whole-study findings and limits: Malignant thyroid tumors reportedly exceeded benign nodules significantly in TCR beta diversity, with the difference appearing in blood and tumor.

Sequencing was carried out using blood. The V gene is TRBV7-2, the J gene TRBJ1-2; no firm D call. The origin of this receptor is a female donor with papillary thyroid cancer or a benign thyroid nodule (not recorded which). Some clones in this sample may be carry-over from other donors' samples. CDR3 amino acids: CASSEIRINYGYTF. The CDR3 region has the DNA TGTGCCAGCAGTGAGATCAGGATAAACTATGGCTACACCTTC.